What follows describes a single TCR beta chain. This entry comes from a study of OX40 agonist ivuxolimab in advanced cancers. The overall study: Every 2 weeks, patients got intravenous ivuxolimab at one of six dose levels (0.01-10 mg/kg). Patients with hepatocellular carcinoma, melanoma, renal cell or head and neck cancer made up the dose-escalation patients. Prior anti-PD-1, anti-PD-L1 or anti-CTLA-4 therapy was allowed; over 30% had some.

Germline V gene lookup returns CDR1 LNHDA and CDR2 SQIVND (reference sequence). J lost 6 bases, V lost 3 bases, and 4 bases had no gene match. The CDR3 has 15 residues. Some clones are missing from TCRdb's copy, which holds only in-frame ones; the method was immunoSEQ multiplex PCR. This table holds 35,000 to 45,000 clones, about four fifths found once. The chain recombines TRBV19 with TRBJ2-2; 10 bases match TRBD2. This clonotype was obtained from an adult with an advanced solid tumor such as melanoma, head and neck, liver or kidney cancer. The sequencing used CD4+ or CD8+ T cells sorted from blood, collected in a trial of the OX40 agonist ivuxolimab. CDR3 coding DNA: TGTGCCAGTAGTATTGAAAGCGGGAGGGCCGGGGAGCTGTTTTTT. It codes for CASSIESGRAGELFF.